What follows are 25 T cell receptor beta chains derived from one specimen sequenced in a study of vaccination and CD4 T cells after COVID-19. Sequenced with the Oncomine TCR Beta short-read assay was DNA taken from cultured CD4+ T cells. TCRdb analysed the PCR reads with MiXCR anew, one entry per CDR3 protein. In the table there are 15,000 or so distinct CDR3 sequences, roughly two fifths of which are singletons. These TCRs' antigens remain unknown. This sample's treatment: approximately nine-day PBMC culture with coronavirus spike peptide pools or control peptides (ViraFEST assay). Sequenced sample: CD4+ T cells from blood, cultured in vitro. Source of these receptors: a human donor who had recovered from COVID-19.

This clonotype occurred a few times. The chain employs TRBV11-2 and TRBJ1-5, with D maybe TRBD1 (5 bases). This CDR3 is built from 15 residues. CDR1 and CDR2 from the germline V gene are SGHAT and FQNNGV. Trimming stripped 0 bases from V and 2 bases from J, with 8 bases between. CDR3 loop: CASSLDRGGNQPQHF. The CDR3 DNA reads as TGTGCCAGCAGCTTAGATAGGGGCGGCAATCAGCCCCAGCATTTT.

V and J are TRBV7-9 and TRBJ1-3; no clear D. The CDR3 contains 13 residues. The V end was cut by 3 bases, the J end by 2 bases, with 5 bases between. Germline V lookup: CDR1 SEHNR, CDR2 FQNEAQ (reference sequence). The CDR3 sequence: CASSFSTGNTIYF. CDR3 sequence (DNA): TGTGCCAGCAGCTTCAGTACTGGAAACACCATATATTTT. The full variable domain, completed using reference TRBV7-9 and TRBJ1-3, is DTGVSQNPRHKITKRGQNVTFRCDPISEHNRLYWYRQTLGQGPEFLTYFQNEAQLEKSRLLSDRFSAERPKGSFSTLEIQRTEQGDSAMYLCASSFSTGNTIYFGEGSWLTVV.

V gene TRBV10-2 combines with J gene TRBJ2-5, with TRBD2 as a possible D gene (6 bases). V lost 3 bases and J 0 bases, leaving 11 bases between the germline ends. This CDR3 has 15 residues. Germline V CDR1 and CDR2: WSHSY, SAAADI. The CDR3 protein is CASSDGLTDQETQYF. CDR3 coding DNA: TGCGCCAGCAGTGACGGACTAACCGACCAAGAGACCCAGTACTTC.

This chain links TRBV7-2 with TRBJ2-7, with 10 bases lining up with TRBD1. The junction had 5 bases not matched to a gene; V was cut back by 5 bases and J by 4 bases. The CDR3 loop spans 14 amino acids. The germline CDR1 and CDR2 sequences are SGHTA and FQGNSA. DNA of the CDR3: TGTGCCAGCAGCACCGGGACAGGGGTATACGAGCAGTACTTC. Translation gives CASSTGTGVYEQYF.

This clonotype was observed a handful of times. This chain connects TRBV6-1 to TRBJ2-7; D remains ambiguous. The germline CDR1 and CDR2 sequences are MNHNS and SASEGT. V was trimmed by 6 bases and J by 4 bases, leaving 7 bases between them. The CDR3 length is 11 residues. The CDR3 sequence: CASSRRYEQYF. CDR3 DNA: TGTGCCAGCAGCCGCAGATACGAGCAGTACTTC.

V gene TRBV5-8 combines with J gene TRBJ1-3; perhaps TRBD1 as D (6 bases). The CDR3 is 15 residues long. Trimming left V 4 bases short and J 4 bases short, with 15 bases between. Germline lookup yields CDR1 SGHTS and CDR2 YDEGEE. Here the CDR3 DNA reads TGTGCCAGCAGCCCGGGACAACGCCGGGGAAACACCATATATTTT. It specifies CASSPGQRRGNTIYF.

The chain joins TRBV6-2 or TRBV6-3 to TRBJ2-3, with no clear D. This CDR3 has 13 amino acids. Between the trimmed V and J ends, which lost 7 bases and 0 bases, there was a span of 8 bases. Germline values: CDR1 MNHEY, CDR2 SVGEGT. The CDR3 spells CASKARSTDTQYF. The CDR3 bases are TGTGCCAGCAAGGCCAGGAGCACAGATACGCAGTATTTT.

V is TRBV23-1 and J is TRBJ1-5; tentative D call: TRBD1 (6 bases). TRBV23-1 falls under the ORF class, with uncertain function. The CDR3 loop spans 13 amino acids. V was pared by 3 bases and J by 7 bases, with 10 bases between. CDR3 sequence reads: CASSHRGKQPQHF. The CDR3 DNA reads TGCGCCAGCAGTCATAGGGGGAAGCAGCCCCAGCATTTT.

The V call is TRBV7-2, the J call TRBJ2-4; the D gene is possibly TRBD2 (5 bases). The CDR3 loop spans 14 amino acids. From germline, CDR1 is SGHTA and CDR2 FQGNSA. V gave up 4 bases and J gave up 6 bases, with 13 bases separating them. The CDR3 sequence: CASSSPVRGNIQYF. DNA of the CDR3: TGTGCCAGCAGCTCCCCGGTCCGGGGAAACATTCAGTACTTC.

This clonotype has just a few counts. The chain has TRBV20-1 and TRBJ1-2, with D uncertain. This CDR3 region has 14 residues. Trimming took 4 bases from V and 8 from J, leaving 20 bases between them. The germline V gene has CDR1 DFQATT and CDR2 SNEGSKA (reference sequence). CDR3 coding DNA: TGCAGTGCTAATCCCCCGGGAGGCCTTAGGGGCTACACCTTC. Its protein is CSANPPGGLRGYTF.

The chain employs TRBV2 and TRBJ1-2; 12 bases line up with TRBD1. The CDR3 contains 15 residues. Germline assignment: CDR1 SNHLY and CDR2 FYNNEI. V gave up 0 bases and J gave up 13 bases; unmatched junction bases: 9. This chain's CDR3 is CASSEARGQGASRTF. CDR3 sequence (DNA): TGTGCCAGCAGTGAAGCGCGGGGACAGGGGGCGAGTCGCACCTTC.

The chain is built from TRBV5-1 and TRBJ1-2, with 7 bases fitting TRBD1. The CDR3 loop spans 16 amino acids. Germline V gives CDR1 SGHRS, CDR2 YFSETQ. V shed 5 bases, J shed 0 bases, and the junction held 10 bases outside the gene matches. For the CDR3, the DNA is TGCGCCAGCAGTCCCAGGGGGGCCCCCACTAACTATGGCTACACCTTC. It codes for CASSPRGAPTNYGYTF.

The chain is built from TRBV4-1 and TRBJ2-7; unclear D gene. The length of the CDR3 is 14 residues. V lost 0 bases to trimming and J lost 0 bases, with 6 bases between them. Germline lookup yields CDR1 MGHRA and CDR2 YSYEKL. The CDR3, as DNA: TGCGCCAGCAGCCAAGATCGAATCTCCTACGAGCAGTACTTC. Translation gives CASSQDRISYEQYF.

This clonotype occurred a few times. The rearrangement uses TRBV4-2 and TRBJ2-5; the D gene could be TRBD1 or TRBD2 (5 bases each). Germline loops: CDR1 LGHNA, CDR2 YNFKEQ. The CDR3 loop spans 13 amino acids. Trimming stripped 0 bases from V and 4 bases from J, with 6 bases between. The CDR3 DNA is TGTGCCAGCAGCCAAGATGGGGGAGAGACCCAGTACTTC. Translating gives CASSQDGGETQYF.

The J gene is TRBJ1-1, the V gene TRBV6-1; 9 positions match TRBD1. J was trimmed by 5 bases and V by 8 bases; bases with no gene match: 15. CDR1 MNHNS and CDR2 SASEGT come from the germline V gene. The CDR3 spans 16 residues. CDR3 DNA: TGTGCCAGCGGAAGAGACAGGGGGTTTTTGGGGACTGAAGCTTTCTTT. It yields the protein CASGRDRGFLGTEAFF.

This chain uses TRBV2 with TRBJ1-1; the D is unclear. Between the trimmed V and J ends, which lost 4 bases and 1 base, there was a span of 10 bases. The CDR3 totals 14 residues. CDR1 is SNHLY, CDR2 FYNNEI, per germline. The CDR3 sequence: CASSVRQSNTEAFF. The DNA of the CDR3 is TGTGCCAGCAGTGTGCGTCAGTCGAACACTGAAGCTTTCTTT.

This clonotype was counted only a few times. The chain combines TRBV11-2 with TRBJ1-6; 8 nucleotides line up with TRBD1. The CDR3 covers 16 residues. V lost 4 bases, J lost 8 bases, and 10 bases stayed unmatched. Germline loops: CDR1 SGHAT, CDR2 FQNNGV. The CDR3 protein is CASSSDRGFQYSPLHF. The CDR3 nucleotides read TGTGCCAGCAGCTCCGACAGGGGCTTCCAATATTCACCCCTCCACTTT.

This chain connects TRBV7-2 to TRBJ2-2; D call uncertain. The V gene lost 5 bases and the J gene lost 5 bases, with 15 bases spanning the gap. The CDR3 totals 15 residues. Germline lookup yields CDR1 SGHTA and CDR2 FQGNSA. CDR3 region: CASSKAGQKTGELFF. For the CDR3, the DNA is TGTGCCAGCAGCAAGGCCGGGCAGAAAACCGGGGAGCTGTTTTTT. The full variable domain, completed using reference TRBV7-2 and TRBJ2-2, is GAGVSQSPSNKVTEKGKDVELRCDPISGHTALYWYRQSLGQGLEFLIYFQGNSAPDKSGLPSDRFSAERTGGSVSTLTIQRTQQEDSAVYLCASSKAGQKTGELFFGEGSRLTVL.

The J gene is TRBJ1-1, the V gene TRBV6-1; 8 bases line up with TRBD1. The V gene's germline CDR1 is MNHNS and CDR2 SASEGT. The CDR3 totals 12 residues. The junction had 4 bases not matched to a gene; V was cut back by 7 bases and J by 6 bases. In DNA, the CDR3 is TGTGCCAGCACCGACAGGGGTGCTGAAGCTTTCTTT. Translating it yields CASTDRGAEAFF.

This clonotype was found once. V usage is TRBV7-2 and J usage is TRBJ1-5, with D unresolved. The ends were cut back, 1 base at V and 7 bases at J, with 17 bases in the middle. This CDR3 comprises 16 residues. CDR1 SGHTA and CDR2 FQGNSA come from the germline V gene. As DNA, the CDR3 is TGTGCCAGCAGCTTAGTTGTCGTACGGGGTCTACAGCCCCAGCATTTT. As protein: CASSLVVVRGLQPQHF.

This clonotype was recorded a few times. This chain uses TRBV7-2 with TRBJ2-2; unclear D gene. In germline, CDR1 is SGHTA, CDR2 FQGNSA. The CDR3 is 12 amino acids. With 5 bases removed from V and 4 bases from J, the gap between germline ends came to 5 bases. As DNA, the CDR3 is TGTGCCAGCAGCGTGTTCACCGGGGAGCTGTTTTTT. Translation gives CASSVFTGELFF.

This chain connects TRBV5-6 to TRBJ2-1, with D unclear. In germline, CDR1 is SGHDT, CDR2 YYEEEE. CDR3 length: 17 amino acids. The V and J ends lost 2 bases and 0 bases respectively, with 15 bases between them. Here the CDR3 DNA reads TGTGCCAGCAGCTTCCCTCGGACGTCTAGCTCCTACAATGAGCAGTTCTTC. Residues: CASSFPRTSSSYNEQFF.

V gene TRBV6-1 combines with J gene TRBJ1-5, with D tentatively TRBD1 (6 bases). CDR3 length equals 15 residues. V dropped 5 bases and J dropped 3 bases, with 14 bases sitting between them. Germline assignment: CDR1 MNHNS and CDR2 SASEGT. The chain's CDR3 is CASSRTGTDNQPQHF. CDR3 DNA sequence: TGTGCCAGCAGTCGAACAGGGACGGACAATCAGCCCCAGCATTTT.

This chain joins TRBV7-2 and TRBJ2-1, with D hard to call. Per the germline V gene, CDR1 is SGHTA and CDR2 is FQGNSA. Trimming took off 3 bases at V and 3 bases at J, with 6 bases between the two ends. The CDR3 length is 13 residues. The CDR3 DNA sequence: TGTGCCAGCAGCTTGCAGGTCTACAATGAGCAGTTCTTC. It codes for CASSLQVYNEQFF. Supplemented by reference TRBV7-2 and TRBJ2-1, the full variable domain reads GAGVSQSPSNKVTEKGKDVELRCDPISGHTALYWYRQSLGQGLEFLIYFQGNSAPDKSGLPSDRFSAERTGGSVSTLTIQRTQQEDSAVYLCASSLQVYNEQFFGPGTRLTVL.

The CDR3 region is CSASSSGGLGNEQFF. The CDR3 DNA is TGCAGTGCTAGTAGTAGCGGGGGCCTCGGGAATGAGCAGTTCTTC. This chain joins TRBV20-1 and TRBJ2-1; 9 bases are shared with TRBD2. This CDR3 has 15 residues. CDR1 DFQATT and CDR2 SNEGSKA come from the germline V gene (reference sequence). Germline trimming cut 3 bases from V and 7 bases from J; bases unmatched to any gene: 10.